This is a list of T cell receptor beta chains from one sample in a study of molecular identifiers for immune sequencing clone quantification. TCRdb analysed the PCR reads with MiXCR anew, one entry per CDR3 protein. The sample consists of about 320,000 distinct CDR3 sequences, about 22% of them appearing once. What was sequenced was naive CD8+ T cells from blood, with Jurkat cell RNA spiked in. The receptors shown here come from a human donor in good health. Some libraries in this study had Jurkat cell RNA spiked in. Both conserved end residues are part of each CDR3. A D gene is named only where the DNA matches it firmly. Only some rows state a clone size, as once, few, many or a class for expanded clones.

v_gene	d_gene	abundance	j_gene	CDR3aa	CDR3nt
TRBV6-2/TRBV6-3	TRBD2	few	TRBJ2-3	CASTGLAADTQYF	TGTGCCAGCACCGGACTAGCGGCAGATACGCAGTATTTT
TRBV19	.	.	TRBJ1-5	CASSMGQSNQPRHF	TGTGCCAGTAGTATGGGGCAGAGCAATCAGCCCCGGCATTTT
TRBV7-6	TRBD2	.	TRBJ2-2	CASSLPLAGDTITGELFF	TGTGCCAGCAGCCTGCCACTAGCGGGGGACACCATCACCGGGGAGCTGTTTTTT
TRBV27	TRBD1	few	TRBJ2-3	CASSSQGASFTDTQYF	TGTGCCAGCAGTTCACAGGGGGCCTCCTTCACAGATACGCAGTATTTT
TRBV7-9	TRBD2	.	TRBJ2-3	CASSPSGRSTDTQYF	TGTGCCAGCAGCCCTAGCGGGAGAAGCACAGATACGCAGTATTTT
TRBV12-3/TRBV12-4	.	.	TRBJ1-5	CASSLWVDNQPQHF	TGTGCCAGCAGCCTGTGGGTTGACAATCAGCCCCAGCATTTT
TRBV2	.	many	TRBJ2-7	CASSEGPAAYEQYF	TGTGCCAGCAGTGAAGGGCCGGCAGCCTACGAGCAGTACTTC
TRBV13	TRBD1	many	TRBJ2-3	CASSGVDRGADTQYF	TGTGCCAGCAGTGGCGTCGACAGGGGTGCAGATACGCAGTATTTT
TRBV7-9	.	many	TRBJ2-2	CASSFSGTTNTGELFF	TGTGCCAGCAGCTTCTCCGGGACAACGAACACCGGGGAGCTGTTTTTT
TRBV7-2	TRBD2	.	TRBJ2-1	CASSPIIKTSGGLNEQLF	TGTGCCAGCAGCCCAATAATAAAGACTAGCGGGGGGTTAAATGAGCAGCTCTTC
TRBV30	.	.	TRBJ2-7	CAWRYQGTPYGEQYF	TGTGCCTGGAGGTACCAGGGGACCCCTTATGGGGAGCAGTACTTC
TRBV20-1	.	many	TRBJ1-2	CSANRDYGYTF	TGCAGTGCTAACAGGGACTATGGCTACACCTTC
TRBV7-2	.	many	TRBJ2-1	CASSQKDSPYNEQFF	TGTGCCAGCAGCCAAAAGGACAGTCCCTACAATGAGCAGTTCTTC
TRBV9	.	many	TRBJ1-3	CASSVERENSGNTIYF	TGTGCCAGCAGCGTAGAGCGGGAAAACTCTGGAAACACCATATATTTT
TRBV12-3/TRBV12-4	.	many	TRBJ2-7	CASNDGDGGYEQYF	TGTGCCAGCAACGACGGGGACGGAGGCTACGAGCAGTACTTC
TRBV27	.	once	TRBJ2-7	CASSLVLAGEQHF	TGTGCCAGCAGCCTCGTACTAGCAGGGGAGCAGCACTTC
TRBV29-1	.	many	TRBJ2-7	CSVETPNRNEQYF	TGCAGCGTTGAAACCCCAAATCGGAACGAGCAGTACTTC